Detailed here is one TCR beta chain. Its antigen remains unidentified. The data stem from a study of T cell repertoires in cytomegalovirus infection. Study results and caveats: Cumulated frequencies of public TCR beta families served to identify carriers of CMV plus the relevant HLA.

MiXCR, run by TCRdb on the reads, gives a single entry per CDR3 protein. The sample lists 680,000 or so distinct CDR3 sequences; 35% were seen once. V was trimmed by 2 bases and J by 3 bases, leaving 6 bases between them. The length of the CDR3 is 12 residues. The V gene's germline CDR1 is SGHKS and CDR2 YYEKEE (reference sequence). This TCR was recovered from a human donor in good health (CMV status not recorded). Some clones in this sample may be carry-over from other donors' samples. The sequenced material came from PBMCs. V gene TRBV5-5 combines with J gene TRBJ2-7; no firm D call. The CDR3 here is CASSFKYYEQYF. The CDR3 DNA reads as TGTGCCAGCAGCTTTAAGTACTACGAGCAGTACTTC. Together with reference TRBV5-5 and TRBJ2-7, the CDR3 gives the full variable domain: DAGVTQSPTHLIKTRGQQVTLRCSPISGHKSVSWYQQVLGQGPQFIFQYYEKEERGRGNFPDRFSARQFPNYSSELNVNALLLGDSALYLCASSFKYYEQYFGPGTRLTVT.